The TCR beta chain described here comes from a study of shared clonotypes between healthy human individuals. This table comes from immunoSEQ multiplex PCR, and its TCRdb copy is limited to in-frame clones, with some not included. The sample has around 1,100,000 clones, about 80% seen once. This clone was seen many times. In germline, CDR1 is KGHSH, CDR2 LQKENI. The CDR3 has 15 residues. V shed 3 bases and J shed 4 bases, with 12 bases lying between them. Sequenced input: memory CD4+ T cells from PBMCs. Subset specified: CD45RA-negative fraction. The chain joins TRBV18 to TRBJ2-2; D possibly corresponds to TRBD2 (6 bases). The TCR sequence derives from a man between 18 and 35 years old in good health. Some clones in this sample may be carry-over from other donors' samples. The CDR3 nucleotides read TGTGCCAGCTCACCGGAACTAGCCATCACCGGGGAGCTGTTTTTT. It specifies CASSPELAITGELFF.